Each of the 7 T cell receptor beta chains below was sequenced from the same sample in a study of OX40 agonist ivuxolimab in advanced cancers. The data were produced by immunoSEQ multiplex PCR, yet TCRdb's version contains in-frame clones alone and is incomplete. The sample holds about 100,000 clones, about 80% seen once. The sample in question was CD4+ or CD8+ T cells sorted from blood, obtained in a trial of the OX40 agonist ivuxolimab. The receptor set was obtained from an adult with an advanced solid tumor such as melanoma, head and neck, liver or kidney cancer.

This chain connects TRBV27 to TRBJ1-1; D not certain. This CDR3 is built from 11 residues. Germline V gene sequence: CDR1 MNHEY, CDR2 SMNVEV (reference sequence). V was trimmed by 6 bases and J by 0 bases, leaving 2 bases between them. CDR3 DNA sequence: TGTGCCAGCAGGATGAACACTGAAGCTTTCTTT. It codes for CASRMNTEAFF.

V gene TRBV6-1 combines with J gene TRBJ2-7; a weak D match, TRBD1 (6 bases). V shed 7 bases and J shed 5 bases, with 15 bases lying between them. Germline CDR1 reads MNHNS; CDR2 reads SASEGT. The CDR3 has 13 residues. In DNA form, the CDR3 reads TGTGCCAGCAATGGGCAGGGGTCCCACGAGCAGTACTTC. Amino acids: CASNGQGSHEQYF.

The chain links TRBV10-3 to TRBJ2-5; 9 bases match TRBD1. Judging by the DNA end, TRBJ2-7 fits better; the J call may be wrong. The CDR3 consists of 15 residues. Germline loops: CDR1 ENHRY, CDR2 SYGVKD. The DNA for the CDR3 is TGTGCCATCAGTGAACAGCCGGGACAGGGAGGCGAGCAGTACTTC. The encoded protein is CAISEQPGQGGEQYF.

This clone appeared a few times. The rearrangement joins TRBV4-2 to TRBJ1-1; D is unclear. Trimming cost V 0 bases and J 1 base, with 9 bases left between them. This CDR3 region has 15 residues. Germline values: CDR1 LGHNA, CDR2 YNFKEQ. CDR3 loop: CASSQDIEGNTEAFF. CDR3 nucleotides: TGTGCCAGCAGCCAAGATATTGAGGGGAACACTGAAGCTTTCTTT.

The J gene is TRBJ2-3, the V gene TRBV6-4; D may be TRBD2 (5 bases). CDR1 is MRHNA and CDR2 is SNTAGT in the germline V gene. V was cut by 8 bases and J by 4 bases, with 13 bases left in between. The CDR3 is 13 residues long. The CDR3 is CASSPGGPDTQYF. The CDR3 region has the DNA TGTGCCAGCTCTCCCGGCGGGCCAGATACGCAGTATTTT.

The rearrangement uses TRBV18 and TRBJ2-1; D is perhaps TRBD1 or TRBD2 (5 bases each). Germline values: CDR1 KGHSH, CDR2 LQKENI. V lost 3 bases and J 3 bases, leaving 9 bases between the germline ends. The CDR3 loop spans 14 amino acids. Here the CDR3 reads CASSPPGLYNEQFF. The CDR3 region has the DNA TGTGCCAGCTCACCCCCGGGGCTCTACAATGAGCAGTTCTTC.

The V gene is TRBV25-1, the J gene TRBJ1-6; 7 nucleotides line up with TRBD1. V lost 4 bases to trimming and J lost 8 bases; unmatched junction nucleotides: 5. Germline loops: CDR1 MGHDK, CDR2 SYGVNS. The CDR3 has 14 amino acids. This CDR3 is CASSADRVYSPLHF. Here the CDR3 DNA reads TGTGCCAGCAGTGCTGACAGGGTGTATTCACCCCTCCACTTT.